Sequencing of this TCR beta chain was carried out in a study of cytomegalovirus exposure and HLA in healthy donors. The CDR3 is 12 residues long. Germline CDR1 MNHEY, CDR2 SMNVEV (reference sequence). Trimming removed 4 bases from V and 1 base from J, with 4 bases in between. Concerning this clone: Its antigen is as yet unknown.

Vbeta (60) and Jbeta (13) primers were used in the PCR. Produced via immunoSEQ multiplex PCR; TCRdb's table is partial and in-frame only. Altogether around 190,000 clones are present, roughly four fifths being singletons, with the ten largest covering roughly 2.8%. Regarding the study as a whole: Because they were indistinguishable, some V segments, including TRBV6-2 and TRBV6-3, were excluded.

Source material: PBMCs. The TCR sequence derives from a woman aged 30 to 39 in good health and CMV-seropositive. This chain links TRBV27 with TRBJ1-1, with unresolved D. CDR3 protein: CASSSGNTEAFF. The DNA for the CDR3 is TGTGCCAGCAGTTCAGGGAACACTGAAGCTTTCTTT.